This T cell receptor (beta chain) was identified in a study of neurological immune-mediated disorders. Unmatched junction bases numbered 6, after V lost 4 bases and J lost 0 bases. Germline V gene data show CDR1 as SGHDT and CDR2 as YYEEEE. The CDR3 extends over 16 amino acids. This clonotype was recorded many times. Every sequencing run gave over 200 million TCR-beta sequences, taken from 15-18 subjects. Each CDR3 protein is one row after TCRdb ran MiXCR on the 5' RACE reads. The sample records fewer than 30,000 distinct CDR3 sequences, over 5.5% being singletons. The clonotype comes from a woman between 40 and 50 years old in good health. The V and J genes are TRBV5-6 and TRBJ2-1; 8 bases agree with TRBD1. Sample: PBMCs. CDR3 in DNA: TGTGCCAGCAGCCTTAACAGGGGGAGCTCCTACAATGAGCAGTTCTTC. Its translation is CASSLNRGSSYNEQFF. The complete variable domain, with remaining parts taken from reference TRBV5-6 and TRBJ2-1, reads DAGVTQSPTHLIKTRGQQVTLRCSPKSGHDTVSWYQQALGQGPQFIFQYYEEEERQRGNFPDRFSGHQFPNYSSELNVNALLLGDSALYLCASSLNRGSSYNEQFFGPGTRLTVL.